This TCR beta chain was identified in a study of blood T cell repertoires in COVID-19 (dated by TCRdb to 2020 to 2022). At the level of the whole study: Samples covering the acute and convalescent phases of COVID-19 were provided by collaborators in the United States, Italy and Spain. Subjects who had been exposed to COVID-19, were actively infected with it, or had recovered from it provided the deeply sampled blood TCRbeta repertoires that made up the dataset. The material from the prospective study consisted of cDNA or gDNA derived from T cells, B-cell-depleted T cells, or PBMCs. HLA class I and class II types, where available, came from metadata supplied by the sample provider rather than from assay-based typing. Samples came from the ongoing ImmuneRACE study (first 160 participants) plus 1,254 subjects from 6 global collaborators. Sample metadata almost always included a de-identified subject ID, COVID-19 status, age in years and sex. The repertoires were made available in a free public database intended to serve as a resource for research on the immune response to SARS-CoV-2.

Relative to germline, V is 3 bases shorter and J is 2 bases shorter, with 10 bases between their ends. The CDR3 contains 14 residues, cysteine and phenylalanine counted. Solely the CDR3 DNA is kept, with 42 bases framed from the first base. According to the germline V gene (reference sequence), CDR1 reads LNHNV and CDR2 reads YYDKDF. A word on this clone: Its antigen is unknown. No clone much larger than this one lies a single base away; base qualities are absent.

Whole blood was collected in K2EDTA tubes by collaborating institutions according to the institutions' own protocols. For TCRbeta analysis, collaborators shipped samples as frozen whole blood, isolated PBMCs, or DNA extracted from either of those sample types. Here is what the overall study found, with its caveats: Clinical and demographic metadata were provided uncurated, with the amount varying by source and participant.

The immunoSEQ Assay, a bias-controlled multiplex PCR, was used to amplify TCRbeta CDR3 regions from genomic DNA. The study's own analysis went as follows. The number of nucleated cells in each sample was estimated from the amplification of reference gene primers within the assay. Sequence reads were collapsed and filtered to measure the absolute abundance of every unique TCRbeta CDR3 rearrangement. For each sample, productive Simpson clonality was calculated as the square root of Simpson's diversity index over productive rearrangements. TCRdb retrieved this table from immuneACCESS and kept in-frame rearrangements only. Not all clones are present; in checked studies, unresolved V genes account for under half, and no reason is known for the remainder. V and J calls and clone size come straight from that table; D and trimming were deduced from the DNA. Here the sample has 180,000 or so clones; roughly 85% occur a single time. Around 7.5% of the sample is in the top ten clones.

The origin of this receptor is a woman aged 60 to 75 with acute or convalescent COVID-19. Sequencing was performed on peripheral blood. The sequence joins TRBV15 to TRBJ1-1; perhaps TRBD1 is the D gene, with 6 bases matching. The CDR3 protein: CATSSWTANTEAFF. At the DNA level, the sequence is TGTGCCACCAGCAGTTGGACAGCAAACACTGAAGCTTTCTTT.